What follows describes a single T cell receptor beta chain. Its antigen is undetermined. The sample is drawn from a study of OX40 agonist ivuxolimab in advanced cancers. Background on the study: Previous treatment with anti-PD-1, anti-PD-L1 or anti-CTLA-4 therapy was allowed; 40% had received some.

The protocol was immunoSEQ multiplex PCR, while the TCRdb copy is restricted to in-frame clones and leaves out a portion. The table lists 120,000 or so clones, 90% to 95% of them singletons. The V and J ends lost 4 bases and 0 bases respectively, with 6 bases between them. The CDR3 is made up of 13 amino acids. Germline CDR1 reads SNHLY; CDR2 reads FYNNEI. Study findings and constraints: Low normalized T-cell clonal expansion was additionally recorded for some nonresponders.

The source is an adult with an advanced solid tumor such as melanoma, head and neck, liver or kidney cancer. The rearrangement uses TRBV2 and TRBJ1-1; D remains ambiguous. The sample consisted of CD4+ or CD8+ T cells sorted from blood, taken in a trial of the OX40 agonist ivuxolimab. The CDR3 DNA sequence: TGTGCCAGCAGTGCACAGATGAACACTGAAGCTTTCTTT. It is translated as CASSAQMNTEAFF. The full variable domain, rest sourced from reference TRBV2 and TRBJ1-1, is EPEVTQTPSHQVTQMGQEVILRCVPISNHLYFYWYRQILGQKVEFLVSFYNNEISEKSEIFDDQFSVERPDGSNFTLKIRSTKLEDSAMYFCASSAQMNTEAFFGQGTRLTVV.